The T cell receptor (beta chain) under discussion was sequenced for a study of cytomegalovirus exposure and HLA in healthy donors. The length of the CDR3 is 15 residues. The V gene's germline CDR1 is MGHDK and CDR2 SYGVNS. Trimming removed 5 bases from V and 8 bases from J; junction bases left unmatched: 5. 13 Jbeta primers and 60 Vbeta primers were used for the PCR. TCRdb's table, derived via immunoSEQ multiplex PCR, lists solely in-frame clones and lacks some. The top ten clones hold roughly a tenth of a sample with approximately 120,000 clones, roughly 80% of them seen once. The sample taken for sequencing was PBMCs. The receptor was derived from a man in his thirties or forties in good health and CMV-seropositive. V gene TRBV25-1 combines with J gene TRBJ2-3; 15 nucleotides agree with TRBD2. CDR3 amino acids: CASSRGLAGGRTQYF. The CDR3 bases are TGTGCCAGCAGTCGGGGACTAGCGGGAGGTCGTACGCAGTATTTT.